This TCR beta chain was observed in a study of blood T cell repertoires in COVID-19. Study details: Sites in the United States, Italy and Spain provided acute and convalescent COVID-19 samples. In each case, the material was cDNA or gDNA derived from T cells, B-cell-depleted T cells, or PBMCs.

Original processing notes: Reference gene primer amplification yielded estimated nucleated cell counts. Libraries were prepared by immunoSEQ multiplex PCR; TCRdb keeps only in-frame clonotypes and omits some of them. V and J calls and clone size follow that table, whereas D and trimming were derived from the DNA. The sample records over 60,000 clones, around 90% being singletons. This TCR was sampled from a man aged 45-65 years with COVID-19, enrolled during active disease. The sequenced sample was peripheral blood.

The chain's CDR3 is CASTSGLANEQFF. CDR3 nucleotide sequence: TGTGCCAGCACCTCGGGACTAGCTAATGAGCAGTTCTTC. The V and J genes are TRBV7-9 and TRBJ2-1, with TRBD2 identical over 9 bases. V lost 7 bases and J lost 7; bases outside the gene matches: 5. Germline assignment: CDR1 SEHNR and CDR2 FQNEAQ (reference sequence). The length of the CDR3 is 13 residues.